This TCR beta chain is from a study of OX40 agonist ivuxolimab in advanced cancers. This CDR3 region has 12 residues. With V trimmed by 5 bases and J by 7 bases, 5 bases remained unmatched. Germline V gives CDR1 SQVTM, CDR2 ANQGSEA. The table came from immunoSEQ multiplex PCR; TCRdb's copy has only in-frame clones and leaves some out. In the table there are over 45,000 clones, more than 65% of which are singletons. The receptor comes from an adult with an advanced solid tumor such as melanoma, head and neck, liver or kidney cancer. This sample comprised CD4+ or CD8+ T cells sorted from blood, obtained in a trial of the OX40 agonist ivuxolimab. The V gene is TRBV29-1, the J gene TRBJ2-7, with 10 bases identical to TRBD1. The CDR3 reads CSVRQGAREQYF. The DNA for the CDR3 is TGCAGCGTTCGACAGGGGGCGAGGGAGCAGTACTTC.